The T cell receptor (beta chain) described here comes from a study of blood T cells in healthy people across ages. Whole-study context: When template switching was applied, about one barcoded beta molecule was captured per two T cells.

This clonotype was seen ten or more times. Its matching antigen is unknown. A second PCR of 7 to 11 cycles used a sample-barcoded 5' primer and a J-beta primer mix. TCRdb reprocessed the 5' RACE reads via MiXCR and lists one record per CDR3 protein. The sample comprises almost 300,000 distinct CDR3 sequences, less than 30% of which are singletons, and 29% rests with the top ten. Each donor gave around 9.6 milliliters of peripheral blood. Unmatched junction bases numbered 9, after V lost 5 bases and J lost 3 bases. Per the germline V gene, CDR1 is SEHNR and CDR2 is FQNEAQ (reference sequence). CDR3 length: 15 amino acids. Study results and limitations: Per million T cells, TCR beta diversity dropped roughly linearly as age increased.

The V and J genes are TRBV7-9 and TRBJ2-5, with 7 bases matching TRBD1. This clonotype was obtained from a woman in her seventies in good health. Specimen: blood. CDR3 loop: CASSHNTGTEETQYF. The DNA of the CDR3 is TGTGCCAGCAGCCACAACACCGGGACAGAAGAGACCCAGTACTTC. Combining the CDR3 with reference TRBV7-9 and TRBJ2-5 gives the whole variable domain DTGVSQNPRHKITKRGQNVTFRCDPISEHNRLYWYRQTLGQGPEFLTYFQNEAQLEKSRLLSDRFSAERPKGSFSTLEIQRTEQGDSAMYLCASSHNTGTEETQYFGPGTRLLVL.